This T cell receptor (beta chain) comes out of a study of OX40 agonist ivuxolimab in advanced cancers. Study-wide context: Three patients showed partial responses: one hepatocellular carcinoma and two cutaneous melanoma cases.

Germline V gene sequence: CDR1 LGHNA, CDR2 YSLEER. CDR3 length equals 15 residues. Trimming shortened V by 1 base and J by 7 bases, and 16 bases separated the two germline ends. The data were produced by immunoSEQ multiplex PCR, yet TCRdb's version contains in-frame clones alone and is incomplete. Among more than 75,000 clones listed, about 86% were seen once. Concerning this clone itself: The antigen is unknown.

Study-level results: Averaging showed that CD8+ T cells had more expanded clones than CD4+ did.

The TCR comes from an adult with an advanced solid tumor such as melanoma, head and neck, liver or kidney cancer. The sequencing used CD4+ or CD8+ T cells sorted from blood, collected in a trial of the OX40 agonist ivuxolimab. The V call is TRBV4-3, the J call TRBJ1-2, with D possibly being TRBD1 (6 bases). The CDR3 spells CASSQVQGSTGGYTF. As DNA, the CDR3 is TGCGCCAGCAGCCAAGTACAGGGTAGTACCGGTGGCTACACCTTC.